This T cell receptor (beta chain) was identified in a study of Graves' ophthalmopathy and Graves' hyperthyroidism. Clinicians diagnosed using symptoms, serum thyroxine, TRAb, thyroid ultrasound and orbital computed tomography. Amplified material comprised TCR beta CDR3 regions derived from RNA transcripts. HTBI primers were employed in first-round RT-PCR, then a second-round multiplex PCR followed. TCRdb redid the calling of the multiplex PCR reads with MiXCR, one entry per CDR3 protein. In the table there are about 740,000 distinct CDR3 sequences, about 44% of which are singletons. The V end was cut by 3 bases, the J end by 10 bases, with 16 bases between. CDR3 length: 13 residues. Germline V gives CDR1 WNHNN, CDR2 SYGVQD (reference sequence). In this sample, this clonotype turned up many times.

Sequencing was done on a sample of peripheral blood. V and J are TRBV10-1 and TRBJ2-7, with a possible D match to TRBD1 (5 bases). This sequence originates from an adult man with Graves' ophthalmopathy. CDR3 nucleotides: TGCGCCAGCAGTGACAGGGTATCCACCATCCAGTACTTC. Protein product: CASSDRVSTIQYF.